This T cell receptor beta chain was sequenced in a study of control samples from healthy donors and cancer patients. With 4 bases clipped from V and 3 bases from J, the junction kept 4 bases outside the gene matches. The CDR3 sequence is 16 residues long. Germline CDR1 reads LNHDA; CDR2 reads SQIVND (reference sequence). This clone was counted once. Sequenced by immunoSEQ multiplex PCR; TCRdb stores in-frame clones only, minus some. The sample has around 130,000 clones, 70% to 90% seen once. The sequencing input was blood. The chain uses TRBV19 and TRBJ1-4, with TRBD1 matching 11 bases. The clonotype comes from a man aged 50 to 60 in good health. CDR3 protein: CASSTDRGRANEKLFF. The DNA for the CDR3 is TGTGCCAGTAGTACGGACAGGGGGCGGGCTAATGAAAAACTGTTTTTT.